This T cell receptor beta chain appears in the sequencing data of a study of T cell changes during pregnancy in multiple sclerosis. Germline-derived CDR1 and CDR2 are SQVTM and ANQGSEA. CDR3 length equals 13 residues. V gave up 5 bases and J gave up 8 bases, with 18 bases separating them. Clones were read by immunoSEQ multiplex PCR, and TCRdb kept only the in-frame ones, dropping some. The sample includes more than 55,000 clones, approximately 92% of them seen just once. The TCR was taken from a female donor with multiple sclerosis, enrolled in a pregnancy study. This material consisted of peripheral blood, taken in the third trimester of pregnancy. This chain connects TRBV29-1 to TRBJ1-2; weak D call: TRBD1 (6 bases). The CDR3 DNA reads as TGCAGCGTTTTAACAGGCAGGGGAGAGGGCTACACCTTC. Translating it yields CSVLTGRGEGYTF.